This is a list of T cell receptor beta chains from one sample in a study of OX40 agonist ivuxolimab in advanced cancers. Profiling relied on immunoSEQ multiplex PCR, and the TCRdb table lists in-frame clones only, not all of them. The sample yields roughly 80,000 clones, about 87% seen once. The sequencing here drew on CD4+ or CD8+ T cells sorted from blood, taken in a trial of the OX40 agonist ivuxolimab. These receptors were taken from an adult with an advanced solid tumor such as melanoma, head and neck, liver or kidney cancer. CDR3s include the opening cysteine and the closing phenylalanine or tryptophan. Fields, in order: J gene, V gene, clone size, D gene, CDR3 DNA, CDR3 protein. D genes are given only for firm matches. Where a row states a size, it is once, few, many or the class of an expanded clone; other rows omit it.

>TRBJ2-5|TRBV2|.|TRBD2
TGTGCCAGCACTTGGGGACTAGCGGGTGGAGAGACCCAGTACTTC
CASTWGLAGGETQYF
>TRBJ1-5|TRBV15|.|TRBD1
TGTGCCACCAGCATGGGACAGTATAGCAATCAGCCCCAGCATTTT
CATSMGQYSNQPQHF
>TRBJ1-4|TRBV19|.|TRBD1
TGTGCCAGTAGTATGACAGGGGCTGGCGAAAAACTGTTTTTT
CASSMTGAGEKLFF
>TRBJ2-7|TRBV18|.|.
TGTGCCAGCTCACGACCGACAGACTACGAGCAGTACTTC
CASSRPTDYEQYF
>TRBJ1-1|TRBV6-5|.|.
TGTGCCAGCAGACCTGGACGGATGAACACTGAAGCTTTCTTT
CASRPGRMNTEAFF
>TRBJ1-5|TRBV30|.|TRBD1
TGTGCCTGGACCCCGGGACAGGGAGGCCAGCCCCAGCATTTT
CAWTPGQGGQPQHF
>TRBJ1-1|TRBV5-1|.|.
TGCGCCAGCAGCTTGGGAATGAACACTGAAGCTTTCTTT
CASSLGMNTEAFF
>TRBJ2-1|TRBV7-3|.|TRBD2
TGTGCCAGCAGCTTATCCCCGGGACTAGCGGGGGGGGGCCCCAATGAGCAGTTCTTC
CASSLSPGLAGGGPNEQFF
>TRBJ2-3|TRBV10-2|.|TRBD1
TGCGCCAGCAGTGGGCGGCAGGGGGCCCCAGATACGCAGTATTTT
CASSGRQGAPDTQYF
>TRBJ2-5|TRBV9|once|.
TGTGCCAGCAGCACCGGAGGAGAGACCCAGTACTTC
CASSTGGETQYF
>TRBJ1-6|TRBV7-9|once|TRBD1
TGTGCCAGCAGCTCGGACAGGGATAATTCACCCCTCCACTTT
CASSSDRDNSPLHF
>TRBJ1-2|TRBV6-5|.|.
TGTGCCAGCAGTCCCGGGACTCACAAGTATGGCTACACCTTC
CASSPGTHKYGYTF
>TRBJ2-4|TRBV2|.|.
TGTGCCAGCAGTGAAGCGGAGGGGGGCAGCCAGTACTTC
CASSEAEGGSQYF
>TRBJ2-3|TRBV12-1|once|.
TGTGCCAGCAGCACGCACCCGAGGACTAGCGGGGCCAGCACAGATACGCAGTATTTT
CASSTHPRTSGASTDTQYF
>TRBJ2-6|TRBV7-9|.|.
TGTGCCAGCACCTCAGGGGCCGGGGCCAACGTCCTGACTTTC
CASTSGAGANVLTF
>TRBJ2-4|TRBV4-2|.|.
TGTGCCAGCAGCCAGGGGAGCAGCCTGTACTTC
CASSQGSSLYF
>TRBJ2-5|TRBV11-3|.|TRBD1
TGTGCCAGCAGCACAGGGACAGGGATCTCCCAAGAGACCCAGTACTTC
CASSTGTGISQETQYF
>TRBJ2-5|TRBV6-1|.|.
TGTGCCAGCAGCCCGAACTGGAATTCCGAAGAGACCCAGTACTTC
CASSPNWNSEETQYF
>TRBJ1-1|TRBV6-1|.|TRBD1
TGTGCCAGCAGTGGGAGACAGGGAGGTACTGAAGCTTTCTTT
CASSGRQGGTEAFF
>TRBJ1-1|TRBV7-9|.|.
TGTGCCAGCAGCTCGCCTTCGGGACAGAACACTGAAGCTTTCTTT
CASSSPSGQNTEAFF
>TRBJ2-1|TRBV11-1|once|TRBD2
TGTGCCAGCAGCTTTACAGCGGGGGAAAACAATGAGCAGTTCTTC
CASSFTAGENNEQFF
>TRBJ2-7|TRBV30|.|.
TGTGCCTGGAGTGTTATCGCAACCTACGAGCAGTACTTC
CAWSVIATYEQYF
>TRBJ2-2|TRBV5-1|.|.
TGCGCCAGCAGCTTTAGGGCACAGGGGAGGACCGGGGAGCTGTTTTTT
CASSFRAQGRTGELFF
>TRBJ2-7|TRBV21-1|.|.
TGTGCCAGCAGTAGGACTAGCGGGAGGGACGAGCAGTACTTC
CASSRTSGRDEQYF
>TRBJ2-3|TRBV14|.|TRBD1
TGTGCCAGCAGCCCTCGGACAGGGGGGATAGATACGCAGTATTTT
CASSPRTGGIDTQYF
>TRBJ1-6|TRBV30|.|TRBD1
TGTGCCTGGGAATCGACAGGGAGAGATCCACCCCTCCACTTT
CAWESTGRDPPLHF
>TRBJ2-1|TRBV18|.|.
TGTGCCAGCTCACCAACATCTCAGGAGGATGAGCAGTTCTTC
CASSPTSQEDEQFF
>TRBJ1-1|TRBV6-5|.|.
TGTGCCAGCAGTTCCCTCATAGGGACCCTTGAAGCTTTCTTT
CASSSLIGTLEAFF
>TRBJ1-2|TRBV4-3|.|.
TGCGCCAGCAGCCAAGAGAGGGTAGGCTATGGCTACACCTTC
CASSQERVGYGYTF
>TRBJ1-2|TRBV11-3|.|.
TGTGCCAGCAGCTTAGAAGGCAGGGGAGGTGACTATGGCTACACCTTC
CASSLEGRGGDYGYTF
>TRBJ2-3|TRBV4-3|.|.
TGCGCCAGCAGCCAAGACCCAAGTAGGGGACTCACAGATACGCAGTATTTT
CASSQDPSRGLTDTQYF
>TRBJ2-7|TRBV27|.|.
TGTGCCAGCAGTGCGGACAGACGAGCTTACGAGCAGTACTTC
CASSADRRAYEQYF
>TRBJ2-2|TRBV27|.|TRBD2
TGTGCCAGCAGTTTGCAAACTAGCGCGAACACCGGGGAGCTGTTTTTT
CASSLQTSANTGELFF
>TRBJ1-1|TRBV29-1|.|.
TGCAGCGTTGTGACAGTCCTATCCGGGGGCACTGAAGCTTTCTTT
CSVVTVLSGGTEAFF
>TRBJ2-3|TRBV7-2|once|.
TGTGCCAGCAGCTCAGGGAAGGTCACGACAGATACGCAGTATTTT
CASSSGKVTTDTQYF
>TRBJ2-3|TRBV7-3|.|TRBD1
TGTGCCAGCAGCTCCCGGACAGGGGGCACAGATACGCAGTATTTT
CASSSRTGGTDTQYF
>TRBJ2-7|TRBV10-3|.|.
TGTGCCAGCAAGGGGGTTCCTTCTACCGAGCAGTACTTC
CASKGVPSTEQYF
>TRBJ1-2|TRBV9|.|TRBD1
TGTGCCAGCAGCGTAGCCAAGACAGGGTCGCGCTATGGCTACACCTTC
CASSVAKTGSRYGYTF
>TRBJ1-5|TRBV2|.|.
TGTGCCAGCAATGGGGAGCGGGGCAATCAGCCCCAGCATTTT
CASNGERGNQPQHF
>TRBJ1-1|TRBV19|.|.
TGTGCCAGTAGTATTGGGACGGTCAACACTGAAGCTTTCTTT
CASSIGTVNTEAFF
>TRBJ2-5|TRBV25-1|.|TRBD1
TGTGCCAGCAGTGAATTAGGGGGCGGAGAGACCCAGTACTTC
CASSELGGGETQYF
>TRBJ1-2|TRBV10-3|.|.
TGTGCCATCAGCGCTTCAGAGGGGGTTAACTATGGCTACACCTTC
CAISASEGVNYGYTF
>TRBJ2-7|TRBV7-8|.|TRBD1
TGTGCCAGCAGCCGGGACAGGACCTACGAGCAGTACTTC
CASSRDRTYEQYF
>TRBJ2-3|TRBV20-1|.|.
TGCAGTGCTAGAGATCGGTATACGCAGTATTTT
CSARDRYTQYF
>TRBJ2-1|TRBV7-3|once|TRBD2
TGTGCCAGCAGCTTCTTTCCCAGCGGGGGGGTTTCCTACAATGAGCAGTTCTTC
CASSFFPSGGVSYNEQFF
>TRBJ2-5|TRBV11-2|.|TRBD1
TGTGCCAGCAGACGTGGGACAGCCGTCCAAGAGACCCAGTACTTC
CASRRGTAVQETQYF
>TRBJ2-4|TRBV5-1|.|.
TGCGCCAGCACCTCCGGGCCCACCTCAGCCAAAAACATTCAGTACTTC
CASTSGPTSAKNIQYF
>TRBJ2-7|TRBV27|.|.
TGTGCCAGCAGTTTATTGGGGGACGAGCAGTACTTC
CASSLLGDEQYF
>TRBJ1-1|TRBV6-5|.|TRBD1
TGTGCCAGCAGTTCTACCAGGGGGTTCACTGAAGCTTTCTTT
CASSSTRGFTEAFF
>TRBJ1-2|TRBV5-1|once|.
TGCGCCAGCAGCTTTACAGGGACGGGCGGCTACACCTTC
CASSFTGTGGYTF
>TRBJ2-3|TRBV19|.|.
TGTGCCAGTAGTATTGGCCGAGGACAGCGTGACACAGATACGCAGTATTTT
CASSIGRGQRDTDTQYF
>TRBJ2-3|TRBV10-3|few|TRBD2
TGTGCCATCAGTCCCGGACTAGCGACAGATACGCAGTATTTT
CAISPGLATDTQYF
>TRBJ1-2|TRBV7-2|few|.
TGTGCCAGCAGCCTCGGACAGCTGACAGGTGGCTACACCTTC
CASSLGQLTGGYTF
>TRBJ1-4|TRBV6-5|.|.
TGTGCCAGCAGTTACTCGCCGGGGTTTGAAAAACTGTTTTTT
CASSYSPGFEKLFF
>TRBJ1-5|TRBV28|.|.
TGTGCCAGCAGGTCTGTAGGGGAACCCCAGCATTTT
CASRSVGEPQHF
>TRBJ2-1|TRBV14|few|TRBD2
TGTGCCAGCAGCCAATTTCGGCCGGGAGGCTCCTACAATGAGCAGTTCTTC
CASSQFRPGGSYNEQFF
>TRBJ1-2|TRBV28|.|.
TGTGCCAGCAGTCCCCTTAACTATGGCTACACCTTC
CASSPLNYGYTF
>TRBJ2-1|TRBV28|.|TRBD2
TGTGCCAGCAGTATCGGGGGGTTCTCCTACAATGAGCAGTTCTTC
CASSIGGFSYNEQFF